The rows below give T cell receptor beta chains drawn from one sample of a study of cytomegalovirus exposure and HLA in healthy donors. The method was immunoSEQ multiplex PCR; TCRdb's version includes in-frame clones alone and lacks a portion of them. The data contain about 150,000 clones, around 75% of them singletons. The specimen was PBMCs. These receptors were collected from a man in his forties in good health and CMV-seronegative. Both conserved end residues are part of each CDR3. A D gene is named only where the DNA matches it firmly. The size entry is marked missing in some rows and otherwise reads once, few, many or a size class.

j_call,cdr3_length,clone_size,v_call,d_call,cdr3_aa,cdr3_nt
TRBJ2-7,14,many,TRBV9,-,CASSVAYRGSEQYF,TGTGCCAGCAGCGTAGCTTATAGGGGATCCGAGCAGTACTTC
TRBJ1-1,13,-,TRBV11-1,-,CASSSTGPTTAFF,TGTGCCAGCAGCTCGACAGGCCCAACCACAGCTTTCTTT
TRBJ2-3,13,-,TRBV4-2,TRBD1,CASSPQGDAAQYF,TGTGCCAGCAGCCCGCAGGGGGATGCGGCGCAGTATTTT
TRBJ2-7,14,-,TRBV30,TRBD2,CACPRLAGAYEQYF,TGTGCCTGCCCAAGACTAGCGGGAGCCTACGAGCAGTACTTC
TRBJ1-1,14,-,TRBV7-2,-,CASSLVGGDTEAFF,TGTGCCAGCAGCTTGGTGGGGGGAGACACTGAAGCTTTCTTT
TRBJ1-1,13,-,TRBV19,-,CASSLGVNTEAFF,TGTGCCAGTAGTCTCGGGGTGAACACTGAAGCTTTCTTT
TRBJ2-5,15,-,TRBV5-4,TRBD1,CASSRSARGRETQYF,TGTGCCAGCAGTCGATCTGCTAGGGGGCGAGAGACCCAGTACTTC
TRBJ2-5,15,-,TRBV28,TRBD1,CASSRQGHNQETQYF,TGTGCCAGCAGTCGACAGGGGCATAACCAAGAGACCCAGTACTTC
TRBJ1-6,13,-,TRBV30,-,CAWSVTEDSPLHF,TGTGCCTGGAGTGTGACCGAAGACTCCCCCCTCCACTTT
TRBJ2-5,16,-,TRBV7-2,-,CASSLAGGAYQETQYF,TGTGCCAGCAGCTTAGCGGGGGGGGCGTACCAAGAGACCCAGTACTTC
TRBJ1-4,15,-,TRBV6-5,TRBD1,CASSWRTGRREKLFF,TGTGCCAGCAGTTGGAGGACAGGGAGGCGTGAAAAACTGTTTTTT
TRBJ2-2,17,-,TRBV7-3,-,CASSPRVREVYAGELFF,TGTGCCAGCAGCCCCCGCGTCAGGGAGGTATACGCCGGGGAGCTGTTTTTT
TRBJ2-4,15,-,TRBV28,TRBD2,CASTFSGSAKNIQYF,TGTGCCAGCACCTTTAGCGGGAGTGCCAAAAACATTCAGTACTTC
TRBJ2-6,15,-,TRBV15,-,CTTSVDSSGANVLTF,TGTACCACCAGCGTGGACAGCTCTGGGGCCAACGTCCTGACTTTC
TRBJ2-7,13,once,TRBV29-1,-,CSVETGDLYEQYF,TGCAGCGTTGAAACGGGAGACCTCTACGAGCAGTACTTC
TRBJ2-3,12,few,TRBV6-6,TRBD1,CASSNRGDTQYF,TGTGCCAGCAGTAACAGGGGTGATACGCAGTATTTT
TRBJ1-2,16,-,TRBV4-2,TRBD1,CASSHRRQGPNYGYTF,TGTGCCAGCAGCCACCGGCGACAGGGGCCAAACTATGGCTACACCTTC
TRBJ2-4,17,-,TRBV19,TRBD1,CASTPYYRGQAKNIQYF,TGTGCCAGCACCCCTTATTACAGGGGGCAAGCCAAAAACATTCAGTACTTC
TRBJ1-4,15,-,TRBV2,TRBD1,CASSAGTGSNEKLFF,TGTGCCAGCAGTGCGGGGACAGGGAGTAATGAAAAACTGTTTTTT
TRBJ2-5,12,-,TRBV18,-,CASSPRQETQYF,TGTGCCAGCTCACCCAGGCAAGAGACCCAGTACTTC
TRBJ2-2,12,-,TRBV13,-,CASSLGIGELFF,TGTGCCAGCAGCTTAGGTATCGGGGAGCTGTTTTTT
TRBJ1-3,17,many,TRBV5-1,-,CASSRQPDNRDGNTIYF,TGCGCCAGCAGCCGCCAACCTGACAACAGGGACGGAAACACCATATATTTT
TRBJ1-1,16,-,TRBV6-5,-,CASSYSLGRENTEAFF,TGTGCCAGCAGTTACTCTCTGGGCAGGGAGAACACTGAAGCTTTCTTT
TRBJ1-5,14,once,TRBV2,-,CASSEVPGNQPQHF,TGTGCCAGCAGTGAGGTCCCAGGCAATCAGCCCCAGCATTTT
TRBJ1-1,13,-,TRBV6-4,TRBD1,CASSDQGGTEAFF,TGTGCCAGCAGTGACCAGGGGGGAACTGAAGCTTTCTTT
TRBJ2-7,14,-,TRBV6-5,-,CASSYRVQGGEQYF,TGTGCCAGCAGTTACCGGGTTCAGGGGGGCGAGCAGTACTTC
TRBJ2-1,15,-,TRBV30,TRBD2,CARSQGTSGSDEQFF,TGTGCCCGGTCTCAAGGGACTAGCGGGAGCGATGAGCAGTTCTTC
TRBJ1-2,12,-,TRBV30,-,CAWSVTQASYTF,TGTGCCTGGAGTGTGACCCAGGCAAGCTACACCTTC
TRBJ2-2,16,-,TRBV27,TRBD2,CASSSPGTSETGELFF,TGTGCCAGCAGTTCACCCGGGACTAGCGAGACCGGGGAGCTGTTTTTT
TRBJ2-3,15,-,TRBV9,-,CASSVAGLSTDTQYF,TGTGCCAGCAGCGTTGCGGGCCTAAGCACAGATACGCAGTATTTT
TRBJ2-4,15,-,TRBV7-9,-,CASSSGTGTKNIQYF,TGTGCCAGCAGCTCAGGCACAGGGACCAAAAACATTCAGTACTTC
TRBJ1-5,15,once,TRBV6-5,TRBD1,CASSFSGTGDQPQHF,TGTGCCAGCAGTTTTTCCGGGACAGGGGATCAGCCCCAGCATTTT
TRBJ1-1,15,once,TRBV25-1,-,CASSEGGGSDTEAFF,TGTGCCAGCAGTGAAGGGGGGGGCTCGGACACTGAAGCTTTCTTT
TRBJ2-3,15,few,TRBV6-1,-,CASSDQPSGTDTQYF,TGTGCCAGCAGTGATCAACCCAGTGGCACAGATACGCAGTATTTT
TRBJ2-5,15,-,TRBV11-2,-,CASSPNGTPRETQYF,TGTGCCAGCAGCCCCAACGGGACTCCCCGGGAGACCCAGTACTTC
TRBJ2-1,11,-,TRBV27,TRBD2,CASSGGNEQFF,TGTGCCAGCAGCGGGGGGAATGAGCAGTTCTTC
TRBJ1-2,15,-,TRBV6-1,-,CASSVVAGVDYGYTF,TGTGCCAGCAGTGTGGTGGCGGGAGTCGACTATGGCTACACCTTC
TRBJ1-1,15,-,TRBV4-1,TRBD1,CASSQEQGANTEAFF,TGCGCCAGCAGCCAGGAACAGGGGGCGAACACTGAAGCTTTCTTT
TRBJ1-5,13,-,TRBV6-1,-,CASLHLSNQPQHF,TGTGCCAGCTTACACCTTAGCAATCAGCCCCAGCATTTT
TRBJ1-1,16,-,TRBV7-6,TRBD1,CASSWSQGATNTEAFF,TGTGCCAGCAGCTGGAGCCAGGGGGCTACGAACACTGAAGCTTTCTTT
TRBJ2-7,13,few,TRBV27,-,CASSWTQAYEQYF,TGTGCCAGCAGTTGGACTCAGGCCTACGAGCAGTACTTC
TRBJ2-5,12,once,TRBV9,TRBD2,CASSPGGGTQYF,TGTGCCAGCAGCCCCGGCGGGGGGACCCAGTACTTC
TRBJ1-3,14,-,TRBV7-9,-,CASSLGATGNTIYF,TGTGCCAGCAGCTTGGGGGCGACTGGAAACACCATATATTTT
TRBJ2-7,14,-,TRBV5-1,-,CASSLQPQFVKQYF,TGCGCCAGCAGCTTACAGCCCCAGTTTGTGAAGCAGTACTTC
TRBJ2-1,15,-,TRBV5-4,TRBD2,CASSSTSGRYNEQFF,TGTGCCAGCAGCTCGACTAGCGGGAGGTACAATGAGCAGTTCTTC
TRBJ1-2,13,few,TRBV19,-,CASYSGGLSPYTF,TGTGCCAGCTATAGCGGGGGGCTCTCCCCGTACACCTTC
TRBJ2-2,16,-,TRBV27,TRBD1,CASSSPGQPNTGELFF,TGTGCCAGCAGTTCGCCGGGACAGCCAAACACCGGGGAGCTGTTTTTT
TRBJ1-2,13,-,TRBV15,-,CATSRDRRGGYTF,TGTGCCACCAGCAGAGATCGGCGCGGAGGCTACACCTTC
TRBJ1-5,15,-,TRBV6-1,TRBD1,CASSTGQDGIQPQHF,TGTGCCAGCAGCACCGGACAGGACGGTATTCAGCCCCAGCATTTT
TRBJ2-2,14,-,TRBV27,-,CASSSRLASGELFF,TGTGCCAGCAGTTCCCGATTAGCGTCTGGGGAGCTGTTTTTT
TRBJ2-2,18,-,TRBV9,TRBD2,CASSVGLAGGRSTGELFF,TGTGCCAGCAGCGTCGGACTAGCGGGAGGGCGGAGTACCGGGGAGCTGTTTTTT
TRBJ1-1,14,few,TRBV7-2,-,CASSPSGRNTEAFF,TGTGCCAGCAGCCCTTCAGGCCGGAACACTGAAGCTTTCTTT
TRBJ2-2,13,-,TRBV4-3,-,CAASQTNTGELFF,TGCGCCGCTAGCCAGACGAACACCGGGGAGCTGTTTTTT
TRBJ1-1,15,once,TRBV7-7,-,CASNHLRGVVLGAFF,TGTGCCAGCAACCACCTGCGGGGGGTGGTTTTAGGAGCTTTCTTT
TRBJ1-3,17,-,TRBV10-3,-,CAISESFYAGTGGTIYF,TGTGCCATCAGTGAGTCGTTCTATGCAGGGACCGGAGGGACCATATATTTT
TRBJ2-7,12,-,TRBV30,-,CAWRDAGYEQYF,TGTGCCTGGAGGGATGCGGGGTACGAGCAGTACTTC
TRBJ2-2,14,-,TRBV29-1,-,CSVRDSTNTGELFF,TGCAGCGTTAGAGACAGCACGAACACCGGGGAGCTGTTTTTT